One and the same sample provided the 6 T cell receptor beta chains below, sequenced in a study of T-cell reconstitution after alpha-beta-depleted transplantation in children. Unique molecular identifiers were used to barcode this TCRbeta library. TCRdb processed the PCR reads anew with MiXCR; each CDR3 protein has one entry. The table records some 600,000 distinct CDR3 sequences, 16% of them present only once. Sequences were derived from PBMCs from the stem cell graft donor, sampled from the stem cell graft. These receptors came from a human donor who donated a stem cell graft to a child with acute myeloid leukemia.

This clonotype was seen at least ten times. The V call is TRBV21-1, the J call TRBJ2-1; the table assigns TRBD1, which was not confirmed against the DNA. TRBV21-1 is tagged as a pseudogene. The CDR3 extends over 19 amino acids. The CDR3 bases are TGTGCCAGCAGCAAAGGACAGGGGGCTCGAGATTCCGTAGCCAATGAGCAGTTCTTC. Translation gives CASSKGQGARDSVANEQFF.

About this clonotype itself: Possible read error: a much larger clone is one base away. The gene calls are TRBV20-1 and TRBJ1-1; 7 nucleotides agree with TRBD1. This CDR3 region has 15 residues. Germline CDR1 reads DFQATT; CDR2 reads SNEGSKA (reference sequence). The CDR3 DNA reads TGCAGTGCTCTCCCGCTGGGCAGGGGGAACACTGAAGGTTTCTTT. Translating gives CSALPLGRGNTEGFF.

The sample holds many counts of this clonotype. The V and J genes are TRBV20-1 and TRBJ2-3, with TRBD2 matching 8 bases. Germline V gene data show CDR1 as DFQATT and CDR2 as SNEGSKA (reference sequence). This CDR3 spans 14 amino acids. Germline trimming cut 5 bases from V and 4 bases from J; bases unmatched to any gene: 8. CDR3 protein: CSAGTRNRADTQYF. The DNA for the CDR3 is TGCAGTGCTGGGACTAGAAATCGCGCAGATACGCAGTATTTT.

There are a few counts of this clonotype. This chain uses TRBV29-1 with TRBJ1-1; TRBD1 aligns across 11 bases. CDR1 is SQVTM, CDR2 ANQGSEA, per germline. V shed 4 bases, J shed 8 bases, and the junction held 6 bases outside the gene matches. The length of the CDR3 is 13 residues. CDR3 sequence reads: CSVVGTGGGEAFF. The CDR3 coding sequence is TGCAGCGTTGTTGGGACAGGGGGTGGAGAAGCTTTCTTT. The variable domain in full, with the rest retrieved from reference TRBV29-1 and TRBJ1-1, is SAVISQKPSRDICQRGTSLTIQCQVDSQVTMMFWYRQQPGQSLTLIATANQGSEATYESGFVIDKFPISRPNLTFSTLTVSNMSPEDSSIYLCSVVGTGGGEAFFGQGTRLTVV.

This clonotype was detected ten times or more. CDR3 coding DNA: TGCAGTGCTAGGAGACAGAGGGGGGCAGATACGCAGTATTTT. Translated, it gives CSARRQRGADTQYF. The V call is TRBV20-1, the J call TRBJ2-3; D possibly matches TRBD1 or TRBD2 (6 bases each). V lost 3 bases and J lost 4, with 14 bases in between. This CDR3 is built from 14 residues. CDR1 and CDR2 from the germline V gene are DFQATT and SNEGSKA (reference sequence).

In its sample, this clonotype was seen a few times. The J gene is TRBJ2-5, the V gene TRBV7-2; TRBD1 agrees at 7 bases. The CDR3 has 16 amino acids. The V and J ends lost 4 bases and 4 bases, in that order; junction bases with no gene match: 12. Germline V lookup: CDR1 SGHTA, CDR2 FQGNSA. CDR3 nucleotides: TGTGCCAGCAGCTCCGGGGTTGGGGGACAGTTAGAGACCCAGTACTTC. Encoded protein: CASSSGVGGQLETQYF.